This T cell receptor (beta chain) was profiled in a study of CD8 T cells in Susac syndrome. Sequencing of TCR beta covered CD8+ and CD4+ T cells obtained from blood. CD8+ and CD4+ T cells were negatively isolated; TEMRA cells were FACS-enriched. The RNA, about 0.5 to 1 ug, was put through reverse transcription using random hexamers. Amplification of TCR beta CDR3 by immunoSEQ multiplex PCR spanned 54 Vbeta and 13 Jbeta. Using its own MiXCR run on the immunoSEQ multiplex PCR reads, TCRdb lists one record per CDR3 protein. The profile shows about 130,000 distinct CDR3 sequences, around 96% of them singletons. Germline V gene data show CDR1 as SQVTM and CDR2 as ANQGSEA. CDR3 size: 13 residues. V was trimmed by 2 bases and J by 1 base, leaving 8 bases between them.

J is TRBJ1-1 and V is TRBV29-1, with D unresolved. This sequence was found in a human donor in good health. The sample taken for sequencing was CD4+ T cells from PBMCs. The CDR3 region has the DNA TGCAGCGTTGAAACGGGAGGGAACACTGAAGCTTTCTTT. Translating it yields CSVETGGNTEAFF.